A single sample gave rise to the 24 T cell receptor beta chains below, sequenced in a study of T-cell memory formation after mild COVID-19. Each CDR3 protein is one row after TCRdb ran MiXCR on the 5' RACE reads. This sample has around 300,000 distinct CDR3 sequences, with roughly an eighth found just once. The sequenced sample was PBMCs or a T cell subset sorted from them (not recorded which). The receptor source for this set is a man between 18 and 35 years old who had mild COVID-19 (a few samples of this study predate the infection). Cell type and time point are not known.

The rearrangement joins TRBV5-8 to TRBJ1-2; D is perhaps TRBD1 (5 bases). Germline CDR1 and CDR2: SGHTS and YDEGEE. Between the trimmed V and J ends, which lost 5 bases and 4 bases, there was a span of 21 bases. The CDR3 spans 16 residues. CDR3 bases: TGTGCCAGCAGATCGAACCTGCTGGGGGAGGGCTATGGCTACACCTTC. Translation gives CASRSNLLGEGYGYTF.

The table lists this clonotype with many counts. V is TRBV5-5 and J is TRBJ1-6; D may be TRBD1 (6 bases). This CDR3 has 14 residues. Germline assignment: CDR1 SGHKS and CDR2 YYEKEE (reference sequence). V was pared by 0 bases and J by 8 bases, with 9 bases between. This chain's CDR3 is CASSLDPGDSPLHF. The CDR3 DNA is TGTGCCAGCAGCTTGGACCCAGGGGATTCACCCCTCCACTTT.

The chain has TRBV6-2 or TRBV6-3 and TRBJ2-7; D ambiguous. The CDR3 loop spans 13 amino acids. Between the trimmed V and J ends, which lost 6 bases and 4 bases, there was a span of 13 bases. Germline V lookup: CDR1 MNHEY, CDR2 SVGEGT. This CDR3 reads CASRRQDRYEQYV. The CDR3 nucleotides are TGTGCCAGCAGGCGGCAGGACCGTTACGAGCAGTACGTC.

This clonotype occurred a few times. This rearrangement joins TRBV5-1 to TRBJ1-4; 9 bases fit TRBD1. The junction had 10 bases not matched to a gene; V was cut back by 2 bases and J by 5 bases. CDR3 length: 17 amino acids. Germline loops: CDR1 SGHRS, CDR2 YFSETQ. CDR3 sequence (DNA): TGCGCCAGCAGCTTTGGGACAGGGTTGATTGGAAATGAAAAACTGTTTTTT. Translating it yields CASSFGTGLIGNEKLFF.

This clonotype showed up just a few times. The chain uses TRBV4-1 and TRBJ2-5, with 12 nucleotides matching TRBD2. V shed 4 bases and J 3 bases; nucleotides not matched to a gene: 3. Germline CDR1 and CDR2: MGHRA and YSYEKL. The CDR3 is made up of 15 amino acids. CDR3: CASSPGLAGKETQYF. In DNA form, the CDR3 reads TGCGCCAGCAGCCCCGGACTAGCGGGGAAAGAGACCCAGTACTTC.

The chain has TRBV4-3 and TRBJ2-3; D gene unclear. Germline V lookup: CDR1 LGHNA, CDR2 YSLEER. With 1 base removed from V and 3 bases from J, the gap between germline ends came to 11 bases. CDR3 size: 15 residues. The CDR3 is CASSQGAQLTDTQYF. In DNA, the CDR3 is TGCGCCAGCAGCCAAGGCGCCCAGCTGACAGATACGCAGTATTTT.

Ten or more counts support this clonotype. The genes are TRBV20-1 and TRBJ1-5, with D tentatively TRBD1 (5 bases). Trimming pared 4 bases from V and 4 bases from J, leaving 11 bases between. Germline values: CDR1 DFQATT, CDR2 SNEGSKA (reference sequence). This CDR3 is built from 13 residues. The CDR3: CSATSGVNQPQHF. CDR3 nucleotides: TGCAGTGCTACATCGGGGGTTAATCAGCCCCAGCATTTT.

The rearrangement links TRBV6-5 to TRBJ1-2; D ambiguous. Trimming stripped 0 bases from V and 4 bases from J, with 15 bases between. Germline CDR1 is MNHEY and CDR2 is SVGAGI. The CDR3 runs 16 residues. CDR3 in amino acids: CASSYSRPELVYGYTF. The CDR3 DNA sequence: TGTGCCAGCAGTTACTCGAGGCCTGAGCTGGTCTATGGCTACACCTTC.

This clonotype was counted between two and nine times. The chain combines TRBV7-2 with TRBJ2-7, with 7 bases identical to TRBD2. Germline V CDR1 and CDR2: SGHTA, FQGNSA. The CDR3 consists of 14 residues. V lost 6 bases and J lost 2; bases outside the gene matches: 7. CDR3 loop: CASSAAGLTYEQYF. In DNA, the CDR3 is TGTGCCAGCAGTGCCGCGGGACTAACCTACGAGCAGTACTTC.

This clonotype was detected only a few times. The chain couples TRBV4-3 to TRBJ2-7; 7 nucleotides align to TRBD2. This CDR3 region has 17 residues. CDR1 LGHNA and CDR2 YSLEER come from the germline V gene. J was trimmed by 0 bases and V by 0 bases; bases with no gene match: 8. The CDR3 sequence: CASSQDPQRGFSYEQYF. The CDR3 region has the DNA TGCGCCAGCAGCCAAGATCCCCAGCGGGGCTTCTCCTACGAGCAGTACTTC.

This clonotype turned up a few times. The chain uses TRBV7-9 and TRBJ1-1, with TRBD1 matching 7 bases. Germline CDR1 and CDR2: SEHNR and FQNEAQ (reference sequence). With V trimmed by 4 bases and J by 4 bases, 12 bases remained unmatched. The CDR3 totals 16 residues. CDR3 DNA sequence: TGTGCCAGCAGCTCCAAACGAACAGGGGCAAGCACTGAAGCTTTCTTT. Protein sequence: CASSSKRTGASTEAFF.

This clonotype was observed a single time. J is TRBJ2-5 and V is TRBV10-3; TRBD2 is a possible D gene (7 bases). The CDR3 totals 16 residues. Germline V lookup: CDR1 ENHRY, CDR2 SYGVKD. V lost 4 bases, J lost 0 bases, and 15 bases lay in between. Here the CDR3 DNA reads TGTGCCATCAGTGGGGAGGGGGACCAGTACCAAGAGACCCAGTACTTC. Translating gives CAISGEGDQYQETQYF.

This clonotype was observed at least ten times. The chain carries TRBV10-3 and TRBJ1-2, with 8 bases lining up with TRBD1. Per germline, CDR1 ENHRY and CDR2 SYGVKD. The J segment lost 0 bases and the V segment lost 6 bases, leaving 3 bases of the junction unmatched. The CDR3 has 14 residues. This chain's CDR3 is CAIRDREANYGYTF. For the CDR3, the DNA is TGTGCCATCAGGGACAGGGAGGCTAACTATGGCTACACCTTC.

A few counts support this clonotype. The chain joins TRBV29-1 to TRBJ1-6; D ambiguous. Germline loops: CDR1 SQVTM, CDR2 ANQGSEA. V was cut by 5 bases and J by 5 bases, with 10 bases left in between. This CDR3 has 13 residues. The CDR3: CSVPPGDNSPLHF. The CDR3 coding sequence is TGCAGCGTTCCGCCAGGAGATAATTCACCCCTCCACTTT.

This clonotype was counted ten times or more. The V gene is TRBV5-1, the J gene TRBJ2-7; perhaps D is TRBD1 or TRBD2 (6 bases each). The CDR3 totals 15 residues. Germline CDR1 reads SGHRS; CDR2 reads YFSETQ. With 0 bases removed from V and 8 bases from J, the gap between germline ends came to 18 bases. CDR3 DNA sequence: TGCGCCAGCAGCTTGGCGGGGGCTACCCCTACGAAGCAGTACGTC. Translation: CASSLAGATPTKQYV.

This chain joins TRBV20-1 and TRBJ2-5; perhaps TRBD2 as D (5 bases). The CDR3 is 14 amino acids. V dropped 5 bases and J dropped 5 bases, with 18 bases sitting between them. Germline V CDR1 and CDR2: DFQATT, SNEGSKA (reference sequence). CDR3 sequence: CSAYRDSAGETQYF. For the CDR3, the DNA is TGCAGTGCTTACCGGGATAGCGCTGGCGAGACCCAGTACTTC.

At least ten counts were recorded for this clonotype. The chain is built from TRBV10-1 and TRBJ2-3; D is unresolved. Germline CDR1 reads WNHNN; CDR2 reads SYGVQD (reference sequence). The V end lost 2 bases, the J end lost 4 bases, and 4 bases lay between the germline ends. This CDR3 contains 12 residues. Here the CDR3 reads CASSERSDTQYF. CDR3 coding DNA: TGCGCCAGCAGTGAGAGGTCAGATACGCAGTATTTT.

The table lists this clonotype with many counts. This chain's CDR3 is CSVRGGDLYEQYF. The CDR3 bases are TGCAGTGTGAGAGGCGGGGATCTATACGAGCAGTACTTC. The chain carries TRBV20-1 and TRBJ2-7, with D possibly TRBD2 on 6 matching bases. Trimming stripped 7 bases from V and 4 bases from J, with 17 bases between. Germline CDR1 and CDR2: DFQATT and SNEGSKA (reference sequence). CDR3 length: 13 residues.

There are many counts of this clonotype. V usage is TRBV10-3 and J usage is TRBJ2-7; D unclear. With 6 bases removed from V and 1 base from J, the gap between germline ends came to 4 bases. The CDR3 contains 11 residues. Germline CDR1 is ENHRY and CDR2 is SYGVKD. CDR3 in amino acids: CAISRSYEQYF. CDR3 bases: TGTGCCATCAGCCGGTCCTACGAGCAGTACTTC.

The table lists this clonotype with a few counts. The chain recombines TRBV10-3 with TRBJ1-1; D ambiguous. The ends were cut back, 10 bases at V and 0 bases at J, with 18 bases in the middle. The CDR3 loop spans 15 amino acids. Germline V gene lookup returns CDR1 ENHRY and CDR2 SYGVKD. Written as DNA, the CDR3 is TGTGCCAACCGGGAGGACCATTCGGTGAACACTGAAGCTTTCTTT. Its protein product is CANREDHSVNTEAFF.

This clonotype occurred many times. This sequence joins TRBV12-3 or TRBV12-4 and TRBJ2-7, with D perhaps TRBD1 (5 bases). The ends were cut back, 7 bases at V and 2 bases at J, with 15 bases in the middle. The CDR3 runs to 14 residues. The chain's CDR3 is CASTGRRGAYEQYF. The CDR3 coding sequence is TGTGCCAGCACAGGCAGAAGGGGCGCCTACGAGCAGTACTTC.

The sample holds many counts of this clonotype. The rearrangement uses TRBV6-5 and TRBJ1-2, with 7 bases matching TRBD1. The trim removed 5 bases at V and 4 bases at J, leaving 7 bases unmatched. The germline gives CDR1 MNHEY, CDR2 SVGAGI. This CDR3 has 14 amino acids. CDR3 region: CASSPRTGPYGYTF. The CDR3, as DNA: TGTGCCAGCAGTCCTCGGACAGGTCCCTATGGCTACACCTTC.

The rearrangement uses TRBV5-1 and TRBJ2-1; TRBD2 matches at 15 bases. After removal of 5 bases from V and 9 bases from J, the junction contained 12 bases not matched to a gene. Germline values: CDR1 SGHRS, CDR2 YFSETQ. The CDR3 spans 17 residues. The CDR3 bases are TGCGCCAGCAGGGGACTAGCGGGGGGTACCCGTTTGGGTGAGCAGTTCTTC. It encodes CASRGLAGGTRLGEQFF.

Here the CDR3 DNA reads TGCGCCAGCAGCCAAGATATTCGGGGGCCCTACAATGAGCAGTTCTTC. Encoded protein: CASSQDIRGPYNEQFF. The chain recombines TRBV4-3 with TRBJ2-1; D may correspond to TRBD1 or TRBD2 (6 bases each). The CDR3 extends over 16 amino acids. The V and J ends lost 0 bases and 2 bases respectively, with 11 bases between them. Germline assignment: CDR1 LGHNA and CDR2 YSLEER.